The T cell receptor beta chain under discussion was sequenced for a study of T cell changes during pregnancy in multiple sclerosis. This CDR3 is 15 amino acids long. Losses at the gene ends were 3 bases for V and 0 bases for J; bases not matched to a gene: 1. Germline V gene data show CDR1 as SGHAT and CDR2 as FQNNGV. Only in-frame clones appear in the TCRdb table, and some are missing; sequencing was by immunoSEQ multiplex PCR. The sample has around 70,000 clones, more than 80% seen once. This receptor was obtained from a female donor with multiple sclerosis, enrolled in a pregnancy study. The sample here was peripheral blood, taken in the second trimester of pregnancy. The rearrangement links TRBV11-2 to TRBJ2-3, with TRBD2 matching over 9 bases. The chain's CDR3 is CASSLGLASTDTQYF. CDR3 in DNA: TGTGCCAGCAGCTTGGGACTAGCTAGCACAGATACGCAGTATTTT.